The 10 T cell receptor beta chains in this list originate from one sample, sequenced in a study of blood T cell repertoires in COVID-19. The protocol was immunoSEQ multiplex PCR, while the TCRdb copy is restricted to in-frame clones and leaves out a portion. The repertoire holds 240,000 or so clones, with roughly 86% as singletons. The sample comprised PBMCs or T cells enriched from blood (not recorded which). Receptor source: a woman aged 50 to 60 who had recovered from COVID-19.

This rearrangement joins TRBV28 to TRBJ1-1; D is possibly TRBD1 (5 bases). The CDR3 has 13 amino acids. V was trimmed by 6 bases and J by 5 bases, leaving 13 bases between them. CDR1 and CDR2 from the germline V gene are MDHEN and SYDVKM. The CDR3 DNA reads as TGTGCCAGCAGGGGGCCGCCAGGGACTGAAGCTTTCTTT. Its protein product is CASRGPPGTEAFF.

The chain combines TRBV5-8 with TRBJ2-2; 7 nucleotides agree with TRBD2. V lost 5 bases to trimming and J lost 2 bases; unmatched junction nucleotides: 9. Germline V lookup: CDR1 SGHTS, CDR2 YDEGEE. This CDR3 is built from 16 residues. In DNA, the CDR3 is TGTGCCAGCAGAGTCTTAGCGGGCTCAAACACCGGGGAGCTGTTTTTT. Its protein product is CASRVLAGSNTGELFF.

The rearrangement uses TRBV30 and TRBJ1-5; maybe TRBD1 (6 bases). CDR3 size: 15 residues. Germline V gene lookup returns CDR1 GTSNPN and CDR2 SVGIG (reference sequence). V was pared by 3 bases and J by 0 bases, with 12 bases between. The CDR3 coding sequence is TGTGCCTGGAGCCCTACAGGGTTTAGCAATCAGCCCCAGCATTTT. Amino acid sequence: CAWSPTGFSNQPQHF.

V is TRBV9 and J is TRBJ2-7; no firm D call. Germline V gene sequence: CDR1 SGDLS, CDR2 YYNGEE. Trimming stripped 0 bases from V and 2 bases from J, with 12 bases between. The CDR3 is 15 amino acids. CDR3 sequence (DNA): TGTGCCAGCAGCGTAGCCCCACAGTCAACCTACGAGCAGTACTTC. Translating gives CASSVAPQSTYEQYF.

This rearrangement joins TRBV18 to TRBJ2-1, with 15 bases aligning to TRBD2. Germline loops: CDR1 KGHSH, CDR2 LQKENI. Germline trimming cut 4 bases from V and 7 bases from J; bases unmatched to any gene: 8. This CDR3 has 17 amino acids. CDR3 protein: CASSLRGLAGGGNEQFF. Here the CDR3 DNA reads TGTGCCAGCTCACTCCGTGGACTAGCGGGAGGGGGGAATGAGCAGTTCTTC.

This clone came up once. The chain recombines TRBV19 with TRBJ1-4; TRBD1 agrees at 7 bases. With V trimmed by 5 bases and J by 6 bases, 9 bases remained unmatched. Germline lookup yields CDR1 LNHDA and CDR2 SQIVND (reference sequence). The CDR3 spans 15 residues. In nucleotides, the CDR3 is TGTGCCAGTAGTGTTCTCGACAGGGATGATGAAAAACTGTTTTTT. Its protein product is CASSVLDRDDEKLFF.

The chain combines TRBV6-5 with TRBJ2-4; D may be TRBD2 (5 bases). Trimming shortened V by 6 bases and J by 6 bases, and 15 bases separated the two germline ends. Germline assignment: CDR1 MNHEY and CDR2 SVGAGI. The CDR3 sequence is 14 residues long. CDR3 in amino acids: CASSPGLAGNIQYF. The CDR3 region has the DNA TGTGCCAGCAGCCCCGGCCTAGCTGGAAACATTCAGTACTTC.

The chain couples TRBV21-1 to TRBJ1-5; TRBD1 is the table's D call and was not checked against the DNA. TRBV21-1 has pseudogene status. The CDR3 has 17 amino acids. As DNA, the CDR3 is TGTGCCAGCAGCATAGACAGGTCTAGTGGAAGCAATCAGCCCCAGCATTTT. Protein sequence: CASSIDRSSGSNQPQHF.

The chain carries TRBV11-3 and TRBJ1-2; 10 bases are a match to TRBD1. Germline V gene sequence: CDR1 SGHNT, CDR2 YENEEA. The CDR3 totals 15 residues. Trimming at V came to 5 bases and at J to 0 bases, leaving 3 bases not matched to a gene. CDR3 nucleotides: TGTGCCAGCAGCGGGGGGACAGGGGCTAACTATGGCTACACCTTC. Protein sequence: CASSGGTGANYGYTF.

The gene calls are TRBV27 and TRBJ1-3; the match to TRBD1 covers 7 bases. The CDR3 has 16 residues. Germline assignment: CDR1 MNHEY and CDR2 SMNVEV (reference sequence). The V and J ends lost 2 bases and 0 bases, in that order; junction bases with no gene match: 4. The CDR3 spells CASSLTGDFSGNTIYF. Here the CDR3 DNA reads TGTGCCAGCAGTTTAACAGGGGACTTCTCTGGAAACACCATATATTTT.